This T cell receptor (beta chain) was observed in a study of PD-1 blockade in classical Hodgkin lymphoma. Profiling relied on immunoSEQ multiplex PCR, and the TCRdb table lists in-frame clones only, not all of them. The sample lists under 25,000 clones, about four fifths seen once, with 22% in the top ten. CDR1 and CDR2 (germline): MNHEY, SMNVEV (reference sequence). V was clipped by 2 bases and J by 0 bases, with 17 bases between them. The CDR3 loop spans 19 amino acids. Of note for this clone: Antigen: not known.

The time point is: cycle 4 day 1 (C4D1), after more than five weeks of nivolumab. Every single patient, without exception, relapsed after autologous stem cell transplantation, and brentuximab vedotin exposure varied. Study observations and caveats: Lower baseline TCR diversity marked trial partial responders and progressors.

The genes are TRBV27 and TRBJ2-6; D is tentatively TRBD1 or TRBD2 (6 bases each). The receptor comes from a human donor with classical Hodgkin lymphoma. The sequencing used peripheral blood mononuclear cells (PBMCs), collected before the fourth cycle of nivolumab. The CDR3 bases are TGTGCCAGCAGTTTAGCGCCGGGGGCACTTTTCTCTGGGGCCAACGTCCTGACTTTC. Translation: CASSLAPGALFSGANVLTF.